This TCR beta chain came from a study of CD8 T cells in ankylosing spondylitis. Study-wide results and caveats: What seemed typical of ankylosing spondylitis blood was a TCR beta motif built from eight highly homologous variants. As for the disease-linked clones, they showed a CD8+ phenotype and occurred at relatively low frequencies in peripheral blood.

CDR3 length: 14 amino acids. Trimming cost V 5 bases and J 2 bases; bases outside gene matches: 4. Germline CDR1 reads SGHRS; CDR2 reads YFSETQ. TCRdb passed the 5' RACE reads through MiXCR, listing each CDR3 protein once. The table lists more than 650,000 distinct CDR3 sequences, 12% of them singletons. This clonotype has only a few counts. Its specificity is unknown. This chain uses TRBV5-1 with TRBJ2-3, with TRBD2 matching 8 bases. The sample consisted of blood, either unsorted or a sorted T cell fraction (not recorded which). This clonotype was sampled from a male donor with ankylosing spondylitis. CDR3 sequence: CASSKRGTTDTQYF. In nucleotides, the CDR3 is TGCGCCAGCAGTAAGCGGGGGACCACAGATACGCAGTATTTT.